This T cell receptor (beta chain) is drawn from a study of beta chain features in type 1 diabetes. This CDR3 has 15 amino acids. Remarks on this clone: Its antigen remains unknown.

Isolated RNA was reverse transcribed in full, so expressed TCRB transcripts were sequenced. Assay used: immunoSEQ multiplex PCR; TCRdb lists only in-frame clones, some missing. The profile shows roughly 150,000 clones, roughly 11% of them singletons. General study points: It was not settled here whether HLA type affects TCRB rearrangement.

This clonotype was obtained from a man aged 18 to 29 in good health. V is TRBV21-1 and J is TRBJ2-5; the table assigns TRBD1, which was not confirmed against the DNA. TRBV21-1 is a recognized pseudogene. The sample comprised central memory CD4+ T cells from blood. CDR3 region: CVRSKEQGEAETQYF. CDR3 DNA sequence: TGTGTCCGCAGCAAGGAACAGGGAGAAGCAGAGACCCAGTACTTC.